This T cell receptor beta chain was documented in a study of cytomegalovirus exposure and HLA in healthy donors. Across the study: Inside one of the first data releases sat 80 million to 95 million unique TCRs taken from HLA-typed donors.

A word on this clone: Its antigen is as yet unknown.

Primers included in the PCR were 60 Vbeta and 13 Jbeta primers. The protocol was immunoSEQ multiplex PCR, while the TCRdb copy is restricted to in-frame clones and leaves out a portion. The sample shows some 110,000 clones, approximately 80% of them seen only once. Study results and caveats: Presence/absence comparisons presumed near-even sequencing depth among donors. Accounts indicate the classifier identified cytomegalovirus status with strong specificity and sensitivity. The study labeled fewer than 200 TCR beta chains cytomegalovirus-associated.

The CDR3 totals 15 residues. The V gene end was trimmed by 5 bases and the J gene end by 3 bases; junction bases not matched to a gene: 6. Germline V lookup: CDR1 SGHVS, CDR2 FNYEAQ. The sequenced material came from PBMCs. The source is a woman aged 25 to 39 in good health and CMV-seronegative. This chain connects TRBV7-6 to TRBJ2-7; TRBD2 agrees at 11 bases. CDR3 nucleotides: TGTGCCAGCAGCCCTCGACTAGCGGGATTCTACGAGCAGTACTTC. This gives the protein CASSPRLAGFYEQYF.